This T cell receptor (beta chain) was identified in a study of radiotherapy plus CTLA-4 blockade in lung cancer. Overall study results and limits: Among blood TCR repertoires after radiotherapy plus ipilimumab, tumor-derived clones expanded.

Some clones are missing from TCRdb's copy, which holds only in-frame ones; the method was immunoSEQ multiplex PCR. The sample has 35,000 or so clones, approximately 89% seen once. As regards this clone: Its antigen is not identified.

The sequences come from peripheral blood, collected from a patient treated with radiotherapy plus ipilimumab. This sequence originates from a human donor with non-small cell lung cancer who had stable disease on radiotherapy plus ipilimumab.

CDR3 loop: CASSFNGGPQETQYF. In nucleotides, the CDR3 is TGTGCCAGCAGTTTTAACGGGGGTCCCCAAGAGACCCAGTACTTC. V gene TRBV28 combines with J gene TRBJ2-5; possible D gene TRBD2, 6 bases. CDR1 is MDHEN, CDR2 SYDVKM, per germline. Trimming stripped 3 bases from V and 1 base from J, with 12 bases between. This CDR3 spans 15 amino acids.